These T cell receptor beta chains were read from a single sample in a study of response to subunit inactivated influenza vaccine. TCRdb ran MiXCR on the RT-PCR reads and lists one entry per CDR3 protein. The repertoire holds about 540,000 distinct CDR3 sequences, with less than 15% as singletons. The sequences come from PBMCs from blood, collected approximately 13 days after vaccination. Receptors were obtained from a man aged 45-60 years who received an inactivated influenza vaccine. Both conserved end residues are part of each CDR3. Fields, in order: D gene, V gene, clone size, J gene, CDR3 DNA, CDR3 protein. A D gene is named only where the DNA matches it firmly. The size entry is marked missing in some rows and otherwise reads once, few, many or a size class.

d_gene: -; v_gene: TRBV20-1; abundance: few; j_gene: TRBJ2-1; CDR3nt: TGCAGTGCGATAGACTACAATGAGCAGTTCTTC; CDR3aa: CSAIDYNEQFF
d_gene: -; v_gene: TRBV29-1; abundance: few; j_gene: TRBJ2-1; CDR3nt: TGCAGCGCTGGTTTGGGGGCAGGTGAGCAGTTCTTC; CDR3aa: CSAGLGAGEQFF
d_gene: TRBD1; v_gene: TRBV12-3/TRBV12-4; abundance: -; j_gene: TRBJ2-2; CDR3nt: TGTGCCAGCAGACCACAGGGGAGGGAGCTGTTTTTT; CDR3aa: CASRPQGRELFF
d_gene: -; v_gene: TRBV7-9; abundance: -; j_gene: TRBJ2-3; CDR3nt: TGTGCCAGCAGCCCCCGGCCAGTGAGGGAACACACAGATACGCAGTATTTT; CDR3aa: CASSPRPVREHTDTQYF
d_gene: -; v_gene: TRBV7-8; abundance: -; j_gene: TRBJ1-2; CDR3nt: TGTGCCAGCAGCTTGGCCGGGGGAGACGGTGGCTACACCTTC; CDR3aa: CASSLAGGDGGYTF
d_gene: TRBD2; v_gene: TRBV20-1; abundance: -; j_gene: TRBJ2-5; CDR3nt: TGCAGTTTTAGCGGGGGAGCCCAAGAGACCCAGTACTTC; CDR3aa: CSFSGGAQETQYF
d_gene: -; v_gene: TRBV12-3/TRBV12-4; abundance: -; j_gene: TRBJ1-2; CDR3nt: TGTGCCAGCAGTTTTGACAGTCGGGGCTACACCTTC; CDR3aa: CASSFDSRGYTF
d_gene: -; v_gene: TRBV10-3; abundance: -; j_gene: TRBJ1-1; CDR3nt: TGTGCCATCATAGGACCGGGGGGCACTGAAGCTTTCTTT; CDR3aa: CAIIGPGGTEAFF
d_gene: TRBD1; v_gene: TRBV20-1; abundance: -; j_gene: TRBJ2-2; CDR3nt: TGCAGTGCTAGCCCCTCCACCGGACAGGGGGCTGTTACCGGGGAGCTGTTTTTT; CDR3aa: CSASPSTGQGAVTGELFF
d_gene: -; v_gene: TRBV11-2; abundance: few; j_gene: TRBJ2-3; CDR3nt: TGTGCCAGCACCCATGCGGGGGCCCAACCAGATACGCAGTATTTT; CDR3aa: CASTHAGAQPDTQYF
d_gene: -; v_gene: TRBV7-6; abundance: -; j_gene: TRBJ1-5; CDR3nt: TGTGCCAGCACCCGGACCACAGGGAGCAATCAGCCCCAGCATTTT; CDR3aa: CASTRTTGSNQPQHF